This is a list of T cell receptor beta chains from one sample in a study of beta chain features in type 1 diabetes. The protocol was immunoSEQ multiplex PCR, while the TCRdb copy is restricted to in-frame clones and leaves out a portion. This table has fewer than 900,000 clones, roughly 16% appearing once. The sequenced sample consisted of naive CD4+ T cells from blood. These receptors were taken from a young woman in good health. CDR3s include the opening cysteine and the closing phenylalanine or tryptophan. The order of the fields is clone size, V gene, J gene, D gene, CDR3 protein, CDR3 DNA. A D gene is named only where the DNA matches it firmly. Rows give clone size only sometimes, using once, few, many, or a class for an expanded clone.

abundance: few; v_gene: TRBV19; j_gene: TRBJ1-4; d_gene: .; CDR3aa: CASSSRGRKLFF; CDR3nt: TGTGCCAGTAGTAGCAGGGGAAGAAAACTGTTTTTT
abundance: .; v_gene: TRBV27; j_gene: TRBJ2-6; d_gene: TRBD1; CDR3aa: CASSSQGAPGANVLTF; CDR3nt: TGTGCCAGCAGTTCACAGGGGGCGCCTGGGGCCAACGTCCTGACTTTC
abundance: .; v_gene: TRBV19; j_gene: TRBJ2-3; d_gene: .; CDR3aa: CASSISVDYTQYF; CDR3nt: TGTGCCAGTAGTATTTCTGTCGACTATACGCAGTATTTT
abundance: .; v_gene: TRBV28; j_gene: TRBJ2-7; d_gene: .; CDR3aa: CASSEPGSRSGTYEQYF; CDR3nt: TGTGCCAGCAGCGAACCCGGGTCCCGAAGCGGAACCTACGAGCAGTACTTC
abundance: .; v_gene: TRBV11-2; j_gene: TRBJ2-6; d_gene: .; CDR3aa: CASSLLESQGTRANVLTF; CDR3nt: TGTGCCAGCAGCTTATTGGAGTCACAGGGAACTAGGGCCAACGTCCTGACTTTC
abundance: few; v_gene: TRBV7-9; j_gene: TRBJ2-1; d_gene: .; CDR3aa: CASSPDWNNEQFF; CDR3nt: TGTGCCAGCAGCCCCGACTGGAACAATGAGCAGTTCTTC
abundance: few; v_gene: TRBV6-1; j_gene: TRBJ2-7; d_gene: .; CDR3aa: CASSGRYEQYF; CDR3nt: TGTGCCAGCAGTGGAAGGTACGAGCAGTACTTC
abundance: .; v_gene: TRBV20-1; j_gene: TRBJ1-2; d_gene: .; CDR3aa: CSARDVYF; CDR3nt: TGCAGTGCTAGAGATGTATACTTC
abundance: .; v_gene: TRBV6-1; j_gene: TRBJ1-2; d_gene: TRBD1; CDR3aa: CASNRGSYGYTF; CDR3nt: TGTGCCAGCAACAGGGGTTCGTATGGCTACACCTTC
abundance: .; v_gene: TRBV5-5; j_gene: TRBJ2-5; d_gene: .; CDR3aa: CASSLGNFEETQYF; CDR3nt: TGTGCCAGCAGCTTGGGTAACTTTGAAGAGACCCAGTACTTC
abundance: .; v_gene: TRBV25-1; j_gene: TRBJ1-1; d_gene: .; CDR3aa: CASSEHGVGNTEAFF; CDR3nt: TGTGCCAGCAGTGAACATGGGGTCGGGAACACTGAAGCTTTCTTT
abundance: .; v_gene: TRBV28; j_gene: TRBJ1-5; d_gene: .; CDR3aa: CATRGAGQPQHF; CDR3nt: TGTGCCACCCGGGGGGCGGGACAGCCCCAGCATTTT
abundance: .; v_gene: TRBV5-8; j_gene: TRBJ2-1; d_gene: TRBD2; CDR3aa: CASSREGQSYNEQFF; CDR3nt: TGTGCCAGCAGCCGGGAGGGCCAATCCTACAATGAGCAGTTCTTC
abundance: .; v_gene: TRBV5-1; j_gene: TRBJ2-5; d_gene: TRBD2; CDR3aa: CASSSREGGQETQYF; CDR3nt: TGCGCCAGCAGCTCCCGGGAGGGGGGTCAAGAGACCCAGTACTTC
abundance: few; v_gene: TRBV18; j_gene: TRBJ2-5; d_gene: .; CDR3aa: CASSPRRQSEETQYF; CDR3nt: TGTGCCAGCTCACCAAGGAGACAGTCCGAAGAGACCCAGTACTTC
abundance: .; v_gene: TRBV6-1; j_gene: TRBJ2-3; d_gene: .; CDR3aa: CASSEFQGNKRTDTQYF; CDR3nt: TGTGCCAGCAGTGAATTCCAGGGGAACAAGAGAACAGATACGCAGTATTTT
abundance: few; v_gene: TRBV12-5; j_gene: TRBJ2-3; d_gene: .; CDR3aa: CASEVSLSTDTQYF; CDR3nt: TGTGCTAGTGAGGTCTCCCTTAGCACAGATACGCAGTATTTT
abundance: few; v_gene: TRBV7-8; j_gene: TRBJ2-3; d_gene: .; CDR3aa: CASSLSSRGLPDTQYF; CDR3nt: TGTGCCAGCAGCTTAAGTTCCAGGGGCCTCCCAGATACGCAGTATTTT
abundance: .; v_gene: TRBV6-1; j_gene: TRBJ1-1; d_gene: TRBD1; CDR3aa: CATDDRVGNTEAFF; CDR3nt: TGTGCCACGGATGACAGGGTAGGGAACACTGAAGCTTTCTTT
abundance: .; v_gene: TRBV29-1; j_gene: TRBJ1-1; d_gene: TRBD1; CDR3aa: CSVKGRDRVGTEAFF; CDR3nt: TGCAGCGTCAAAGGAAGGGACAGGGTAGGGACTGAAGCTTTCTTT
abundance: .; v_gene: TRBV2; j_gene: TRBJ2-7; d_gene: TRBD1; CDR3aa: CASREPGTAVYEQYF; CDR3nt: TGTGCCAGCAGGGAACCCGGGACAGCCGTCTACGAGCAGTACTTC
abundance: few; v_gene: TRBV4-2; j_gene: TRBJ2-3; d_gene: TRBD2; CDR3aa: CASRQTSGTDTQYF; CDR3nt: TGTGCCAGCAGGCAGACTAGCGGGACAGATACGCAGTATTTT
abundance: .; v_gene: TRBV7-9; j_gene: TRBJ1-2; d_gene: .; CDR3aa: CASSRDTWYGYTF; CDR3nt: TGTGCCAGCAGCCGTGACACCTGGTATGGCTACACCTTC
abundance: .; v_gene: TRBV18; j_gene: TRBJ2-1; d_gene: .; CDR3aa: CASSPPGAYYNEQFF; CDR3nt: TGTGCCAGCTCACCACCTGGAGCGTATTACAATGAGCAGTTCTTC
abundance: .; v_gene: TRBV5-8; j_gene: TRBJ2-7; d_gene: TRBD1; CDR3aa: CASSRRDRDNYEQYF; CDR3nt: TGTGCCAGCAGCCGTAGGGACAGGGATAACTACGAGCAGTACTTC
abundance: .; v_gene: TRBV19; j_gene: TRBJ1-1; d_gene: .; CDR3aa: CASSIMGSAANTEAFF; CDR3nt: TGTGCCAGTAGTATAATGGGGAGTGCGGCGAACACTGAAGCTTTCTTT
abundance: .; v_gene: TRBV11-3; j_gene: TRBJ2-1; d_gene: .; CDR3aa: CASSSGPQYEQFF; CDR3nt: TGTGCCAGCAGCTCGGGACCCCAATACGAGCAGTTCTTC
abundance: few; v_gene: TRBV18; j_gene: TRBJ2-5; d_gene: .; CDR3aa: CASSRHPQLQETQYF; CDR3nt: TGTGCCAGCTCGCGGCACCCTCAGTTACAAGAGACCCAGTACTTC
abundance: .; v_gene: TRBV7-9; j_gene: TRBJ2-5; d_gene: .; CDR3aa: CASSLGTQETQYF; CDR3nt: TGTGCCAGCAGCTTAGGCACTCAAGAGACCCAGTACTTC
abundance: .; v_gene: TRBV2; j_gene: TRBJ1-2; d_gene: .; CDR3aa: CASRQPGGYGYTF; CDR3nt: TGTGCCAGCAGACAACCCGGGGGGTATGGCTACACCTTC
abundance: .; v_gene: TRBV4-3; j_gene: TRBJ2-7; d_gene: TRBD2; CDR3aa: CASSQASGYEQYF; CDR3nt: TGCGCCAGCAGCCAGGCTAGCGGGTACGAGCAGTACTTC
abundance: few; v_gene: TRBV9; j_gene: TRBJ2-3; d_gene: .; CDR3aa: CASSSRGGMGTDTQYF; CDR3nt: TGTGCCAGCAGCTCGCGCGGCGGCATGGGCACAGATACGCAGTATTTT
abundance: .; v_gene: TRBV18; j_gene: TRBJ1-1; d_gene: .; CDR3aa: CASSPPLGGNTEAFF; CDR3nt: TGTGCCAGCTCACCCCCGTTGGGGGGGAACACTGAAGCTTTCTTT
abundance: few; v_gene: TRBV19; j_gene: TRBJ2-1; d_gene: TRBD2; CDR3aa: CASSGRAFSNEQFF; CDR3nt: TGTGCCAGTAGTGGGAGGGCCTTTTCCAATGAGCAGTTCTTC
abundance: few; v_gene: TRBV28; j_gene: TRBJ2-2; d_gene: .; CDR3aa: CASSPARPGWSNTGELFF; CDR3nt: TGTGCCAGCAGTCCTGCCCGGCCAGGGTGGTCAAACACCGGGGAGCTGTTTTTT
abundance: few; v_gene: TRBV7-2; j_gene: TRBJ1-2; d_gene: .; CDR3aa: CASIEANYGYTF; CDR3nt: TGTGCCAGCATCGAAGCTAACTATGGCTACACCTTC